This T cell receptor (beta chain) derives from a study of blood T cell repertoires in COVID-19. Study context: Acute-phase and convalescent COVID-19 samples originated in the United States, Italy and Spain. T cells, B-cell-depleted T cells, or PBMCs supplied cDNA or gDNA.

This clone was detected only once. Original data processing: Amplifying reference gene primers gave estimates of nucleated cell counts. Generated by immunoSEQ multiplex PCR, the TCRdb table keeps only in-frame clones and is missing some. Clone size and the V and J calls come from that table; the DNA yielded D and trimming. The data show more than 250,000 clones, roughly 80% seen once. Germline values: CDR1 SGHDT, CDR2 YYEEEE. With 4 bases removed from V and 4 bases from J, the gap between germline ends came to 15 bases. CDR3 length: 14 amino acids. This receptor was taken from a man in his fifties or sixties who had recovered from COVID-19. The genes are TRBV5-6 and TRBJ2-7; tentative D call: TRBD2 (6 bases). Material: peripheral blood. CDR3 in amino acids: CASSPFGGPYEQYF. CDR3 coding DNA: TGTGCCAGCAGCCCATTCGGGGGTCCGTACGAGCAGTACTTC.